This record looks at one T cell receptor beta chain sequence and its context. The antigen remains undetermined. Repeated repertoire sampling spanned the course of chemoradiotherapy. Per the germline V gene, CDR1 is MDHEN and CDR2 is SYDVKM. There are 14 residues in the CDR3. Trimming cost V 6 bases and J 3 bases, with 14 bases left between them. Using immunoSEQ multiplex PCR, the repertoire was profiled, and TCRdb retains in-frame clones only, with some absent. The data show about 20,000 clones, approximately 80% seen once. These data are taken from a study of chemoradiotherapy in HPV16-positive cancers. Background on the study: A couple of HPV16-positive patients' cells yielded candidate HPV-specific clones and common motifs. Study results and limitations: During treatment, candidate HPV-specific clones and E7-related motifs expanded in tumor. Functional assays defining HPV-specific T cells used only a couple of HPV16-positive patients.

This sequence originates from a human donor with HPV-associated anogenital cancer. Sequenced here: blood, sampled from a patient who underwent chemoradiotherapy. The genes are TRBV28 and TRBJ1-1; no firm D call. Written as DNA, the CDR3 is TGTGCCAGCAGAACTACTGTATCCGACACTGAAGCTTTCTTT. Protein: CASRTTVSDTEAFF.